Listed below are T cell receptor beta chains from one sample, sequenced in a study of blood T cell repertoires in COVID-19. The repertoire was sequenced with immunoSEQ multiplex PCR; TCRdb's copy has only in-frame clones and lacks some. The data show more than 95,000 clones, about 93% seen once. The material sequenced was peripheral blood. Source of these receptors: a man aged 45-65 years with COVID-19, enrolled during active disease. Both conserved end residues are part of each CDR3. The order of the fields is V gene, J gene, D gene, clone size, CDR3 DNA, CDR3 protein. D genes are given only for firm matches. Expanded clones get a size class; other rows say once, few or many, or leave the size out.

TRBV6-5	TRBJ2-5	.	once	TGTGCCAGCAGCGGTAAATTAGCGGATCAAGAGACCCAGTACTTC	CASSGKLADQETQYF
TRBV9	TRBJ2-1	TRBD2	.	TGTGCCAGCAGCGTAGACGGGAGGAACGATGAGCAGTTCTTC	CASSVDGRNDEQFF
TRBV7-9	TRBJ2-3	.	.	TGTGCCAGCAGCTTAGTCGCAGATACGCAGTATTTT	CASSLVADTQYF
TRBV4-2	TRBJ2-7	TRBD2	.	TGTGCCAGCAGCCACGGACTAGTTTCGTCCTACGAGCAGTACTTC	CASSHGLVSSYEQYF
TRBV5-1	TRBJ2-1	TRBD2	.	TGCGCCAGCAGCTTGGTACCTAGCGGGAGGCGGGACAATGAGCAGTTCTTC	CASSLVPSGRRDNEQFF
TRBV19	TRBJ2-3	.	.	TGTGCCAGTAGTAAAGCCGGCGGGGGCACAGATACGCAGTATTTT	CASSKAGGGTDTQYF
TRBV28	TRBJ1-3	.	once	TGTGCCAGCAGTTTACGCGGCAGGGCTTCAGGAAACACCATATATTTT	CASSLRGRASGNTIYF
TRBV9	TRBJ1-1	.	.	TGTGCCAGAAAGGGGCGGAGGAACACTGAAGCTTTCTTT	CARKGRRNTEAFF
TRBV5-1	TRBJ1-2	TRBD1	.	TGCGCCAGCAGCATGGACAGGCTATATGGCTACACCTTC	CASSMDRLYGYTF
TRBV27	TRBJ1-1	TRBD1	.	TGTGCCAGCAGCCCCCAACCGGGACAGGTGAACACTGAAGCTTTCTTT	CASSPQPGQVNTEAFF
TRBV6-5	TRBJ1-1	.	.	TGTGCCAGCAGTTACCTGGGCCCCATGGGGCACACTGAAGCTTTCTTT	CASSYLGPMGHTEAFF
TRBV6-5	TRBJ2-1	TRBD2	.	TGTGCCGGAGGGGGACTAGCCCCCTACAATGAGCAGTTCTTC	CAGGGLAPYNEQFF
TRBV6-5	TRBJ1-6	.	.	TGTGCCTTCAATACAGGGAATAATTCACCCCTCCACTTT	CAFNTGNNSPLHF
TRBV12-3/TRBV12-4	TRBJ1-6	.	.	TGTGCCAGCAGTTTTAGCAAAAGCTCACCCCTCCACTTT	CASSFSKSSPLHF
TRBV10-3	TRBJ1-5	.	.	TGTGCCATCAGTGGGGGCCCATCAGCAGAGAATCAGCCCCAGCATTTT	CAISGGPSAENQPQHF
TRBV7-3	TRBJ2-1	.	.	TGTGCCAGCAGCCAACTACCCGGTGCCTACAATGAGCAGTTCTTC	CASSQLPGAYNEQFF
TRBV24-1	TRBJ2-5	TRBD1	.	TGTGCGACAGGGAGTTTGGAGACCCAGTACTTC	CATGSLETQYF
TRBV18	TRBJ2-5	TRBD2	.	TGTGCCAGCTCACCACCAGCGGGAGTAGGAGAGACCCAGTACTTC	CASSPPAGVGETQYF
TRBV4-1	TRBJ1-1	.	.	TGCGCCAGCAGCCAATTTGCGGGGTTGAATGAAGCTTTCTTT	CASSQFAGLNEAFF
TRBV7-9	TRBJ2-7	.	.	TGTGCCAGCAGCCTGCGGGACAGCTCCTACGAGCAGTACTTC	CASSLRDSSYEQYF
TRBV12-3/TRBV12-4	TRBJ1-2	.	once	TGTGCCAGCACCACGAGAGGGTGGGGTGGCTACACCTTC	CASTTRGWGGYTF
TRBV6-5	TRBJ1-5	TRBD1	.	TGTGCCAGCAGGTCCAGGGACAGGGGCAATCAGCCCCAGCATTTT	CASRSRDRGNQPQHF
TRBV5-1	TRBJ1-1	.	.	TGCGCCAGCAGCCCGCGCCGATACACTGAAGCTTTCTTT	CASSPRRYTEAFF
TRBV6-4	TRBJ2-1	.	.	TGTGCCAGCAGCCGGGAACAGGGTACCTACAATGAGCAGTTCTTC	CASSREQGTYNEQFF
TRBV7-3	TRBJ1-1	TRBD1	.	TGTGCCAGCAGCTTACGGGACAGGGGAGTAGACACTGAAGCTTTCTTT	CASSLRDRGVDTEAFF
TRBV7-9	TRBJ1-2	TRBD1	.	TGTGCCAGCACCAATAGGGGGCCTCACGGGGGCTACACCTTC	CASTNRGPHGGYTF
TRBV10-2	TRBJ1-5	.	once	TGCGCCAGCAGCCCCGGACACTCCAAGAATCAGCCCCAGCATTTT	CASSPGHSKNQPQHF
TRBV10-1	TRBJ1-1	.	.	TGCGCCAGCAGTGAGTCGGAGGGGCTGGAAGCTTTCTTT	CASSESEGLEAFF
TRBV5-6	TRBJ1-2	.	.	TGTGCCAGCAGCTTGGAGGGAGCTGAGACCTTC	CASSLEGAETF
TRBV6-6	TRBJ1-1	.	.	TGTGCCAGCAGATTAATATTCGGGTGGGCTGAAGCTTTCTTT	CASRLIFGWAEAFF
TRBV25-1	TRBJ2-3	.	.	TGTGCCAGCAGTGAATTTGGTAGGGGTACACCAGATACGCAGTATTTT	CASSEFGRGTPDTQYF
TRBV12-3/TRBV12-4	TRBJ2-7	.	.	TGTGCCAGCAGTTTCGGGGGTCGGAACGAGCAGTACTTC	CASSFGGRNEQYF
TRBV3-1/TRBV3-2	TRBJ1-1	.	.	TGTGCCAGCAGCCAAGAGAATAGTGGGAACACTGAAGCTTTCTTT	CASSQENSGNTEAFF
TRBV18	TRBJ2-3	TRBD2	.	TGTGCCAGCTCCGCGGGACTAGCGGGATTTGATACGCAGTATTTT	CASSAGLAGFDTQYF
TRBV29-1	TRBJ2-5	.	.	TGCAGCGTTGAACAGGGTAGGGGAGAGACCCAGTACTTC	CSVEQGRGETQYF
TRBV19	TRBJ1-5	.	.	TGTGCCAGTAGTCCAATGCGGGGTCTGGGAAGCAATCAGCCCCAGCATTTT	CASSPMRGLGSNQPQHF